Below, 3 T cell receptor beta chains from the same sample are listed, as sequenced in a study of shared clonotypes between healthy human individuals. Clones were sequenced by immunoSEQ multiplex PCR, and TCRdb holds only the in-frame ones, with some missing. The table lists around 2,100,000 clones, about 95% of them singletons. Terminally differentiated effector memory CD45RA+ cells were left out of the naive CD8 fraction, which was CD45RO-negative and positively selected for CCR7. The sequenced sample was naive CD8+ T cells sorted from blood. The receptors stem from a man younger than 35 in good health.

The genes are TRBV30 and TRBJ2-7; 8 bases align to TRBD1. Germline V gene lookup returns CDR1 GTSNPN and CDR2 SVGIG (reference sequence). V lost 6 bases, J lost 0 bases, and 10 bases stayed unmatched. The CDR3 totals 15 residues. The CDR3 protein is CACLLRDRSSYEQYF. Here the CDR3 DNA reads TGTGCCTGCCTCCTCCGGGACAGGAGCTCCTACGAGCAGTACTTC.

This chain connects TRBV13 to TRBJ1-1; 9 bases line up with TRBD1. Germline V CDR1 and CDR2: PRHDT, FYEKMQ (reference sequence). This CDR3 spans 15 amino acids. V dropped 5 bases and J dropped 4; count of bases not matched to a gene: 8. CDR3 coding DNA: TGTGCCAGCAGCGGTCCGGAGACAGGGGGCACTGAAGCTTTCTTT. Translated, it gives CASSGPETGGTEAFF. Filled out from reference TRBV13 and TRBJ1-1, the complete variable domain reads AAGVIQSPRHLIKEKRETATLKCYPIPRHDTVYWYQQGPGQDPQFLISFYEKMQSDKGSIPDRFSAQQFSDYHSELNMSSLELGDSALYFCASSGPETGGTEAFFGQGTRLTVV.

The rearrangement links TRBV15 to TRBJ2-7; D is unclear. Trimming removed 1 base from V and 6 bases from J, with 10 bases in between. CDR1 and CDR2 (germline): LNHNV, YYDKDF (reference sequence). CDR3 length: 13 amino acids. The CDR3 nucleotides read TGTGCCACCAGCAGAGTGCAGACGAGCGAGCAGTACTTC. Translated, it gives CATSRVQTSEQYF.